A selection of T cell receptor beta chains follows, all from one sample in a study of blood T cell repertoires in COVID-19. Data came from immunoSEQ multiplex PCR; TCRdb stores just in-frame clones and leaves some out. The sample lists 250,000 to 350,000 clones; more than 75% were seen once. The source material was peripheral blood. The receptors were gathered from a woman in her fifties or sixties with acute or convalescent COVID-19. The CDR3 runs from the conserved cysteine through the conserved F or W. Each record gives: D gene, J gene, clone size, V gene, CDR3 protein, CDR3 DNA. D genes are given only for firm matches. The size field is filled for only some rows; it gives once, few, many or a size class.

d_gene: NA
j_gene: TRBJ1-2
abundance: NA
v_gene: TRBV20-1
CDR3aa: CSARADYGYTF
CDR3nt: TGCAGTGCTAGGGCGGATTATGGCTACACCTTC

d_gene: TRBD2
j_gene: TRBJ2-3
abundance: NA
v_gene: TRBV7-3
CDR3aa: CASSANGAGIAGGSTDTQYF
CDR3nt: TGTGCCAGCAGCGCAAACGGGGCGGGCATAGCGGGAGGAAGCACAGATACGCAGTATTTT

d_gene: TRBD1
j_gene: TRBJ2-7
abundance: NA
v_gene: TRBV15
CDR3aa: CATSREGPGQKLSYEQYF
CDR3nt: TGTGCCACCAGCAGAGAGGGGCCGGGACAGAAACTATCCTACGAGCAGTACTTC

d_gene: TRBD1
j_gene: TRBJ1-2
abundance: few
v_gene: TRBV5-5
CDR3aa: CASSLLQGNTF
CDR3nt: TGTGCCAGCAGCTTGCTACAGGGGAACACCTTC

d_gene: TRBD2
j_gene: TRBJ2-1
abundance: NA
v_gene: TRBV19
CDR3aa: CASSTFNSGRAYNEQFF
CDR3nt: TGTGCCAGTAGTACCTTCAATAGCGGGAGGGCCTACAATGAGCAGTTCTTC

d_gene: NA
j_gene: TRBJ2-7
abundance: few
v_gene: TRBV7-2
CDR3aa: CASSLRSGTQAYEQYF
CDR3nt: TGTGCCAGCAGCTTAAGGTCCGGTACCCAGGCCTACGAGCAGTACTTC

d_gene: TRBD2
j_gene: TRBJ2-2
abundance: NA
v_gene: TRBV6-2/TRBV6-3
CDR3aa: CASSYRPLAGAVKNTGELFF
CDR3nt: TGTGCCAGCAGTTACCGTCCACTAGCGGGGGCTGTAAAGAACACCGGGGAGCTGTTTTTT

d_gene: TRBD1
j_gene: TRBJ1-4
abundance: NA
v_gene: TRBV19
CDR3aa: CASSFPGQGADEKLFF
CDR3nt: TGTGCCAGTAGTTTCCCGGGACAGGGAGCCGATGAAAAACTGTTTTTT

d_gene: TRBD2
j_gene: TRBJ2-7
abundance: NA
v_gene: TRBV11-2
CDR3aa: CASSGGALAGYEQYF
CDR3nt: TGTGCCAGCAGCGGAGGGGCACTAGCGGGATACGAGCAGTACTTC

d_gene: NA
j_gene: TRBJ2-2
abundance: NA
v_gene: TRBV5-1
CDR3aa: CASSFDGSNTGELFF
CDR3nt: TGCGCCAGCAGCTTCGACGGGTCGAACACCGGGGAGCTGTTTTTT

d_gene: NA
j_gene: TRBJ1-3
abundance: NA
v_gene: TRBV9
CDR3aa: CASSPQDSRSGNTIYF
CDR3nt: TGTGCCAGCAGCCCCCAGGACAGCCGCTCTGGAAACACCATATATTTT

d_gene: TRBD2
j_gene: TRBJ2-1
abundance: NA
v_gene: TRBV9
CDR3aa: CASSVGGREYNEQFF
CDR3nt: TGTGCCAGCAGCGTAGGCGGGAGGGAGTACAATGAGCAGTTCTTC

d_gene: NA
j_gene: TRBJ2-1
abundance: few
v_gene: TRBV27
CDR3aa: CASTSFIASSYNEQFF
CDR3nt: TGTGCCAGCACAAGTTTCATTGCGAGCTCCTACAATGAGCAGTTCTTC

d_gene: NA
j_gene: TRBJ1-5
abundance: NA
v_gene: TRBV24-1
CDR3aa: CATSDSRISNQPQHF
CDR3nt: TGTGCCACCAGTGATAGCAGGATCAGCAATCAGCCCCAGCATTTT

d_gene: NA
j_gene: TRBJ2-7
abundance: NA
v_gene: TRBV24-1
CDR3aa: CATSDPTSRGLNPHEQYF
CDR3nt: TGTGCCACCAGTGACCCTACCTCCAGGGGCCTCAACCCCCACGAGCAGTACTTC